This T cell receptor (beta chain) emerged from a study of T cell repertoires in cytomegalovirus infection. Study context: It was the public TCR beta signatures that indicated both CMV infection and matching HLA type.

TCRdb reprocessed the reads with MiXCR, giving one entry per CDR3 protein. The sample holds 150,000 to 200,000 distinct CDR3 sequences; roughly 19% are singletons and the top ten take about 3%. The CDR3 is 16 amino acids. The ends lost 1 base at V and 5 bases at J; junction bases unmatched: 5. CDR1 is SGHVS, CDR2 FNYEAQ, per germline. This clonotype appeared many times. The TCR originated in a human donor in good health (CMV status not recorded). Some clones in this sample may be carry-over from other donors' samples. This chain uses TRBV7-6 with TRBJ2-2; 9 bases align to TRBD1. The sequencing input was PBMCs. The CDR3: CASSLGTGVGTGELFF. The CDR3 DNA reads as TGTGCCAGCAGCTTAGGGACAGGGGTCGGGACCGGGGAGCTGTTTTTT.